A selection of T cell receptor beta chains follows, all from one sample in a study of shared clonotypes between healthy human individuals. TCRdb's copy holds only in-frame clones and misses some; the assay was immunoSEQ multiplex PCR. The repertoire includes about 2 million clones, about 95% of them detected once, and roughly 1.1% sits in the top ten. The specimen sequenced was naive CD8+ T cells sorted from blood. These receptors all stem from a man between 18 and 29 years old in good health. Both conserved end residues are part of each CDR3. The D gene is left open where the match is weak.

>15|TRBJ2-7|TRBV7-9|.
CASSSSGQGSYEQYF
TGTGCCAGCAGCTCCTCCGGGCAGGGTTCCTACGAGCAGTACTTC
>15|TRBJ2-3|TRBV29-1|TRBD2
CSVELAGAVTDTQYF
TGCAGCGTTGAACTAGCGGGGGCTGTGACAGATACGCAGTATTTT
>14|TRBJ2-7|TRBV4-3|.
CASSQGHSAYEQYF
TGCGCCAGCAGCCAAGGCCACAGTGCTTACGAGCAGTACTTC
>16|TRBJ2-7|TRBV19|TRBD2
CASSIGPAGVGYEQYF
TGTGCCAGTAGTATAGGTCCAGCGGGAGTTGGCTACGAGCAGTACTTC
>16|TRBJ2-1|TRBV9|TRBD1
CASSVGGTGYIGEQFF
TGTGCCAGCAGCGTAGGGGGGACAGGCTACATTGGTGAGCAGTTCTTC
>16|TRBJ2-7|TRBV7-2|TRBD2
CASSIIAGGTTYEQYF
TGTGCCAGCAGCATCATAGCGGGAGGGACTACCTACGAGCAGTACTTC
>14|TRBJ2-1|TRBV7-9|TRBD2
CASSPTSGRYEQFF
TGTGCCAGCAGCCCGACTAGCGGAAGGTATGAGCAGTTCTTC
>14|TRBJ2-7|TRBV9|.
CASSVGGGIYEQYF
TGTGCCAGCAGCGTAGGCGGAGGCATCTACGAGCAGTACTTC
>14|TRBJ2-7|TRBV5-1|.
CASSLIGSSYEQYF
TGCGCCAGCAGCTTGATAGGCAGCTCCTACGAGCAGTACTTC
>15|TRBJ1-4|TRBV6-1|.
CASSGPGGPLEKLFF
TGTGCCAGCAGTGGCCCGGGGGGACCTCTTGAAAAACTGTTTTTT
>14|TRBJ1-1|TRBV27|.
CASSLRGTGTEAFF
TGTGCCAGCAGTTTAAGGGGAACGGGCACTGAAGCTTTCTTT